A selection of T cell receptor beta chains follows, all from one sample in a study of blood T cell repertoires in COVID-19. Profiled with immunoSEQ multiplex PCR; TCRdb holds only in-frame clones, not every one. Of 180,000 or so clones in the sample, about 88% were seen once. The sequenced sample was PBMCs or T cells enriched from blood (not recorded which). All receptors derive from a young woman who had recovered from COVID-19. Each CDR3 is given with its conserved first and last residue. D genes are given only for firm matches. Size is stated for part of the rows, as once, few or many counts, or as a class when the clone is expanded.

clone size | D gene | J gene | V gene | CDR3 DNA | CDR3 protein
NA | TRBD1 | TRBJ1-5 | TRBV19 | TGTGCCAGTAGAGGGACAGGGGGCGTAAACAATCAGCCCCAGCATTTT | CASRGTGGVNNQPQHF
NA | TRBD2 | TRBJ2-2 | TRBV28 | TGTGCCAGCAGTTTTATTGGACTAGCGAGAACGAACACCGGGGAGCTGTTTTTT | CASSFIGLARTNTGELFF
NA | NA | TRBJ2-3 | TRBV27 | TGTGCCAGCAGTCCACGGATCTTTGGAGGCCGCACAGATACGCAGTATTTT | CASSPRIFGGRTDTQYF
NA | TRBD2 | TRBJ2-7 | TRBV28 | TGTGCCACTATGGGACTAGCGGGAGTAACGGCTTACGAGCAGTACTTC | CATMGLAGVTAYEQYF
once | TRBD1 | TRBJ1-2 | TRBV5-1 | TGCGCCAGCAGCCGTGGACAGGGCCCCTATGGCTACACCTTC | CASSRGQGPYGYTF
NA | TRBD2 | TRBJ2-1 | TRBV10-3 | TGTGCCATCAGTTCCCCTAGCGGGATCCGGTCAAGTGAGCAGTTCTTC | CAISSPSGIRSSEQFF
NA | TRBD2 | TRBJ2-7 | TRBV27 | TGTGCCAGCCGGCCCATTACCAGCGGGAGTCACTACGAGCAGTACTTC | CASRPITSGSHYEQYF
NA | NA | TRBJ2-7 | TRBV4-3 | TGCGCCAGCAGCCTCAATGAGGGCGGGGCCTACGAGCAGTACTTC | CASSLNEGGAYEQYF
NA | NA | TRBJ1-1 | TRBV7-9 | TGTGCCAGCAGCCTCCTCGACAGGAACACTGAAGCTTTCTTT | CASSLLDRNTEAFF
NA | TRBD2 | TRBJ2-3 | TRBV9 | TGTGCCAGCAGCGCTAGACTAGCCGCAGATACGCAGTATTTT | CASSARLAADTQYF
NA | NA | TRBJ2-5 | TRBV30 | TGTGCCTGGATGCAGGGCAGCCAAGAGACCCAGTACTTC | CAWMQGSQETQYF
NA | NA | TRBJ1-5 | TRBV27 | TGTGCCAGCAGTTCGATCGGGTCTCTCAATCAGCCCCAGCATTTT | CASSSIGSLNQPQHF
few | TRBD1 | TRBJ2-2 | TRBV19 | TGTGCCAGTAACCAGGGGACAGGGACAATCGGGGAGCTGTTTTTT | CASNQGTGTIGELFF
NA | TRBD2 | TRBJ2-1 | TRBV18 | TGTGCCAGCTCACCCGGGAGCGGGGTTAACAATGAGCAGTTCTTC | CASSPGSGVNNEQFF
NA | TRBD2 | TRBJ2-4 | TRBV6-1 | TGTGCCAGCAGTGAGGCAGAGCCATCAAGCGGGGGGGTAGCCAAAAACATTCAGTACTTC | CASSEAEPSSGGVAKNIQYF
NA | NA | TRBJ1-2 | TRBV5-6 | TGTGCCAGCAGCTTGGCCCCCACTAACTATGGCTACACCTTC | CASSLAPTNYGYTF
once | NA | TRBJ2-1 | TRBV6-1 | TGTGCCAGCAGTGAAGTATGGGGCGAGCAGTTCTTC | CASSEVWGEQFF
NA | TRBD2 | TRBJ2-3 | TRBV6-2/TRBV6-3 | TGTGCCAGCAGTTACTCGTTCAGAGCGGGGGACCCCACAGATACGCAGTATTTT | CASSYSFRAGDPTDTQYF
NA | NA | TRBJ1-2 | TRBV7-9 | TGTGCCAGCAGCTTGGATGCGTCGGGGGGGCTTAGTGGTGGCTACACCTTC | CASSLDASGGLSGGYTF
NA | TRBD2 | TRBJ2-1 | TRBV9 | TGTGCCAGCAGCCCCGTAGTAGATCCTTTAGCGGGAGGGCCCATTGAGCAGTTCTTC | CASSPVVDPLAGGPIEQFF
NA | TRBD2 | TRBJ2-1 | TRBV28 | TGTGCCAGCTTGGGCCTAGCGGGAGCTAGGAATGAGCAGTTCTTC | CASLGLAGARNEQFF
NA | NA | TRBJ1-2 | TRBV7-9 | TGTGCCAGCAGCTTAGGATCGGGAGGCTACACCTTC | CASSLGSGGYTF